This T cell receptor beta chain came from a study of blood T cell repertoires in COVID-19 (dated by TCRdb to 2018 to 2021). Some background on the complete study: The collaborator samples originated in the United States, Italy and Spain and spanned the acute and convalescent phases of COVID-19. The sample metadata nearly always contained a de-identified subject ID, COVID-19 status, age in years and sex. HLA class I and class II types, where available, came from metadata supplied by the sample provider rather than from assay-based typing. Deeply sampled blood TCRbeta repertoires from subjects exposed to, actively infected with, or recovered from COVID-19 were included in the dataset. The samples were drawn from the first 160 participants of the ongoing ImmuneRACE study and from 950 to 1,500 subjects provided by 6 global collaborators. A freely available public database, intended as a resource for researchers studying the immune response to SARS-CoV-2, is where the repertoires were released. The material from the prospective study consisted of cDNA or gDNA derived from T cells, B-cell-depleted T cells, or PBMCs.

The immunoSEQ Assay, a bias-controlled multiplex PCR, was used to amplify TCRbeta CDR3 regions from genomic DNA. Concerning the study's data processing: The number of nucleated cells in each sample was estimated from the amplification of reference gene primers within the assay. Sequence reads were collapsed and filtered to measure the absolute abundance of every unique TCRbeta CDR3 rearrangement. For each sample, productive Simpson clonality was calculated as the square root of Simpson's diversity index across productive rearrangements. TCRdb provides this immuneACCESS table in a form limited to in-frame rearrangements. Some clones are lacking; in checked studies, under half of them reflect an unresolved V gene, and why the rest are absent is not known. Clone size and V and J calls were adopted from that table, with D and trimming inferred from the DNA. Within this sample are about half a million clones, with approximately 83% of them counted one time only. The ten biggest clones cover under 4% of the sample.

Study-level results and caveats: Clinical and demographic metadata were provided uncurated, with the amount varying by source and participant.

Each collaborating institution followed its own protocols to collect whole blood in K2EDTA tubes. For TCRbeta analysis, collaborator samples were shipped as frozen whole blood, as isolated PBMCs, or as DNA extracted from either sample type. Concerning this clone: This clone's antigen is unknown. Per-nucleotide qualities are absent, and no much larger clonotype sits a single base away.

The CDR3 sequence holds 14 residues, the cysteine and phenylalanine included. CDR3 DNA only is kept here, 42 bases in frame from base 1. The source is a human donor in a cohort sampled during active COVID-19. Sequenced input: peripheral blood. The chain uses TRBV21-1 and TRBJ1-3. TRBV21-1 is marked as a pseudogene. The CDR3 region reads CASSSPGTGNTIYF. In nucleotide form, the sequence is TGTGCCAGCAGCAGTCCGGGGACTGGAAACACCATATATTTT.